This T cell receptor beta chain was identified during a study of T cell responses to AZD1222 COVID-19 vaccine. This table comes from immunoSEQ multiplex PCR, and its TCRdb copy is limited to in-frame clones, with some not included. The sample holds 100,000 to 150,000 clones, around nine tenths seen once. Some second doses came at about 4 weeks and others at about 12 weeks; these were pooled. As for this clone: Its antigen is currently unknown.

Study-level results: A reported finding is that nearly half of spike-specific TCRs target unmutated variant regions. Clonal diversity may have been underestimated, and the donors were mostly white British, with more females than males.

Germline V gene lookup returns CDR1 LGHDT and CDR2 YNNKEL (reference sequence). The CDR3 has 14 residues. Trimming took 3 bases from V and 4 from J, leaving 10 bases between them. Source: peripheral blood, taken 28 days after the second AZD1222 dose. The chain employs TRBV3-1 (or the pseudogene TRBV3-2) and TRBJ2-1; no firm D call. The TCR originated in an adult who received the AZD1222 COVID-19 vaccine. The CDR3 nucleotides are TGTGCCAGCAGCCACATCGATACGTACAATGAGCAGTTCTTC. Its protein product is CASSHIDTYNEQFF.